The clone carrying this T cell receptor (beta chain) showed up just once. The data were taken from a study of CD8 T cells in Susac syndrome. Study summary: Patients with Susac syndrome who were sequenced included more than 5 with active disease and eight in remission.

Roughly 0.45 to 1 ug RNA was reverse transcribed with random hexamers. The CDR3 of TCR beta was amplified by immunoSEQ multiplex PCR across 54 Vbeta and 13 Jbeta. MiXCR, run by TCRdb on the immunoSEQ multiplex PCR reads, gives a single entry per CDR3 protein. Of about 83,000 distinct CDR3 sequences listed, roughly 95% were seen once; the top ten hold roughly 0.45%. Germline CDR1 MGHRA, CDR2 YSYEKL. V lost 4 bases and J 0 bases, leaving 15 bases between the germline ends. There are 16 residues in the CDR3. Sequencing of TCR beta covered CD8+ and CD4+ T cells obtained from blood. Sequences were obtained from CD8+ T cells from PBMCs. The chain is built from TRBV4-1 and TRBJ1-1; no clear D. The TCR comes from a human donor with Susac syndrome. CDR3 protein: CASSPSSANLNTEAFF. CDR3 nucleotide sequence: TGCGCCAGCAGCCCGAGTTCCGCAAACTTGAACACTGAAGCTTTCTTT.